This TCR beta chain was sequenced during a study of blood T cell repertoires in COVID-19. Clones were read by immunoSEQ multiplex PCR, and TCRdb kept only the in-frame ones, dropping some. The profile shows approximately 90,000 clones, 65% to 90% of them singletons. V dropped 1 base and J dropped 1 base, with 10 bases sitting between them. The CDR3 loop spans 15 amino acids. The germline gives CDR1 LGHDT, CDR2 YNNKEL (reference sequence). The sequence was obtained from an elderly man with active or convalescent COVID-19. The chain links TRBV3-1 (or the pseudogene TRBV3-2) to TRBJ1-1; unclear D gene. Sequencing was done on a sample of peripheral blood. The CDR3 nucleotides are TGTGCCAGCAGCCAAGCGCACTTAACGAACACTGAAGCTTTCTTT. Translation gives CASSQAHLTNTEAFF.